The 27 T cell receptor beta chains presented below share a single source sample, sequenced in a study of early T cells in non-severe SARS-CoV-2 infection. Each CDR3 protein gets one entry after TCRdb re-called the 5' RACE reads with MiXCR. Of almost 30,000 distinct CDR3 sequences in the sample, around 5.7% were seen once. Specimen: whole blood. The receptor source for this set is an adult who was a healthcare worker with PCR-confirmed SARS-CoV-2 infection or an uninfected control (not recorded which).

This clonotype has a count of ten or more. The chain joins TRBV20-1 to TRBJ1-1; D is uncertain. Germline V gene data show CDR1 as DFQATT and CDR2 as SNEGSKA (reference sequence). This CDR3 contains 16 residues. Trimming left V 0 bases short and J 3 bases short, with 17 bases between. The CDR3 loop reads CSARDRGSAIYTEAFF. The CDR3 DNA sequence: TGCAGTGCTAGAGATCGGGGATCGGCAATCTACACTGAAGCTTTCTTT.

This clonotype appeared many times. This chain joins TRBV12-3 or TRBV12-4 and TRBJ1-3, with D maybe TRBD1 (5 bases). The V end lost 7 bases, the J end lost 0 bases, and 16 bases lay between the germline ends. The CDR3 extends over 16 amino acids. The CDR3 sequence: CASKRGLGDSGNTIYF. CDR3 nucleotides: TGTGCCAGCAAACGGGGACTGGGGGACTCTGGAAACACCATATATTTT.

In its sample, this clonotype was seen many times. The CDR3, as DNA: TGTGCCAGCAGCCCACAGGGATTCAATGAGCAGTTCTTC. Its protein is CASSPQGFNEQFF. The V gene is TRBV7-9, the J gene TRBJ2-1; perhaps TRBD1 as D (6 bases). V lost 5 bases to trimming and J lost 6 bases, with 11 bases between them. The CDR3 spans 13 residues. Germline V gene lookup returns CDR1 SEHNR and CDR2 FQNEAQ (reference sequence).

This clonotype has a count of ten or more. V gene TRBV11-3 combines with J gene TRBJ1-3; no firm D call. The CDR3 runs 13 residues. V lost 3 bases to trimming and J lost 2 bases, with 5 bases between them. From germline, CDR1 is SGHNT and CDR2 YENEEA. CDR3 nucleotide sequence: TGTGCCAGCAGCTTGACCACTGGAAACACCATATATTTT. It codes for CASSLTTGNTIYF.

This clonotype was seen at least ten times. This chain connects TRBV29-1 to TRBJ2-3; D assignment may be TRBD1 or TRBD2 (5 bases each). The V gene lost 5 bases and the J gene lost 2 bases, with 11 bases spanning the gap. The CDR3 is 13 residues long. Germline loops: CDR1 SQVTM, CDR2 ANQGSEA. The CDR3 DNA sequence: TGCAGCGTTAATAGGGACGCCACAGATACGCAGTATTTT. Translated, it gives CSVNRDATDTQYF.

The chain combines TRBV9 with TRBJ1-1; D call uncertain. CDR1 is SGDLS and CDR2 is YYNGEE in the germline V gene. The CDR3 is 13 residues long. Between the trimmed V and J ends, which lost 7 bases and 9 bases, there was a span of 19 bases. The CDR3 region is CASGDLNMGKAFF. CDR3 nucleotide sequence: TGTGCCAGCGGAGACCTCAACATGGGAAAAGCTTTCTTT.

This rearrangement joins TRBV7-9 to TRBJ2-1; TRBD2 might be the D (5 bases). Trimming removed 5 bases at V and 6 bases at J, with 14 bases between. Germline V gives CDR1 SEHNR, CDR2 FQNEAQ (reference sequence). The CDR3 is 14 amino acids. The CDR3 bases are TGTGCCAGCAGCCCCTCGAGGGTGGGCAATGAGCAGTTCTTC. Its protein is CASSPSRVGNEQFF. Variable domain in full (rest from reference TRBV7-9 and TRBJ2-1): DTGVSQNPRHKITKRGQNVTFRCDPISEHNRLYWYRQTLGQGPEFLTYFQNEAQLEKSRLLSDRFSAERPKGSFSTLEIQRTEQGDSAMYLCASSPSRVGNEQFFGPGTRLTVL.

This clonotype was observed a handful of times. This chain connects TRBV12-3 or TRBV12-4 to TRBJ2-4; D not certain. Trimming pared 6 bases from V and 5 bases from J, leaving 5 bases between. This CDR3 contains 11 residues. In DNA, the CDR3 is TGTGCCAGCAGGTATCAAAACATTCAGTACTTC. Translation: CASRYQNIQYF.

This clonotype was seen repeatedly, ten times or more. The chain links TRBV4-1 to TRBJ1-5, with no clear D. Germline lookup yields CDR1 MGHRA and CDR2 YSYEKL. The length of the CDR3 is 15 residues. Trimming took off 0 bases at V and 3 bases at J, with 9 bases between the two ends. CDR3 in amino acids: CASSQDRRDNQPQHF. The DNA for the CDR3 is TGCGCCAGCAGCCAAGATCGACGGGACAATCAGCCCCAGCATTTT.

This clonotype was recorded many times. The CDR3 loop reads CASSSTIKGTQYF. The CDR3 region has the DNA TGTGCCAGCAGCTCAACAATCAAGGGGACCCAGTACTTC. V usage is TRBV7-6 and J usage is TRBJ2-5, with D hard to call. Germline V gene sequence: CDR1 SGHVS, CDR2 FNYEAQ. The length of the CDR3 is 13 residues. Trimming took off 4 bases at V and 7 bases at J, with 13 bases between the two ends.

In its sample, this clonotype was seen a few times. The chain has TRBV30 and TRBJ1-2; the D gene is possibly TRBD1 (6 bases). Germline V gives CDR1 GTSNPN, CDR2 SVGIG (reference sequence). The length of the CDR3 is 13 residues. V was shortened by 3 bases and J by 4 bases, with 12 bases between the two germline ends. CDR3 nucleotide sequence: TGTGCCTGGAGCCTGGGGGGCCCCTATGGCTACACCTTC. Translation gives CAWSLGGPYGYTF.

This clonotype was counted at least ten times. The rearrangement links TRBV20-1 to TRBJ2-1; D not resolved. Trimming pared 6 bases from V and 5 bases from J, leaving 5 bases between. The CDR3 totals 10 residues. Germline values: CDR1 DFQATT, CDR2 SNEGSKA (reference sequence). For the CDR3, the DNA is TGCAGTGCCCCCCACAATGAGCAGTTCTTC. It translates to CSAPHNEQFF.

In this sample, this clonotype turned up many times. The V gene is TRBV12-3 or TRBV12-4, the J gene TRBJ1-1; 7 positions agree with TRBD1. The V gene end was trimmed by 6 bases and the J gene end by 4 bases; junction bases not matched to a gene: 5. The CDR3 is 13 residues long. The CDR3 DNA reads TGTGCCAGCAGCTCGACAGGGAGCACTGAAGCTTTCTTT. Amino acid sequence: CASSSTGSTEAFF.

At least ten counts were recorded for this clonotype. The chain joins TRBV5-6 to TRBJ2-4; D is ambiguous. The germline V gene has CDR1 SGHDT and CDR2 YYEEEE. The CDR3 sequence is 17 residues long. V lost 3 bases and J 5 bases, leaving 21 bases between the germline ends. In DNA, the CDR3 is TGTGCCAGCAGCTCCTCTGTCCGGGTGGAAACACAAAACATTCAGTACTTC. It encodes CASSSSVRVETQNIQYF.

This clonotype is medium-sized within its sample. The chain joins TRBV7-3 to TRBJ2-1, with TRBD2 matching over 9 bases. This CDR3 is 16 amino acids long. The V and J ends lost 1 base and 10 bases, in that order; junction bases with no gene match: 11. CDR1 SGHTA and CDR2 FQGTGA come from the germline V gene. The CDR3, as DNA: TGTGCCAGCAGCTTAATTGTGTCAGGGCTAGCGGGAGAGCAGTTCTTC. Protein sequence: CASSLIVSGLAGEQFF.

This clonotype was detected ten times or more. The chain couples TRBV7-2 to TRBJ1-5; D call uncertain. The CDR3 is made up of 14 amino acids. In germline, CDR1 is SGHTA, CDR2 FQGNSA. V lost 4 bases, J lost 3 bases, and 10 bases lay in between. The CDR3 nucleotides read TGTGCCAGCAGCTCCCCCGAACTCAATCAGCCCCAGCATTTT. Translated, it gives CASSSPELNQPQHF.

This clonotype showed up many times. V and J are TRBV4-2 and TRBJ2-1, with D perhaps matching TRBD1 or TRBD2 (5 bases each). The CDR3 loop spans 17 amino acids. Germline CDR1 and CDR2: LGHNA and YNFKEQ. Deletions cut 2 bases from V and 0 bases from J, with 14 bases between. The CDR3 nucleotides read TGTGCCAGCAGCCAATTTACGATCGGGGCCTCCTACAATGAGCAGTTCTTC. Its translation is CASSQFTIGASYNEQFF.

This clonotype was recorded many times. The chain uses TRBV6-6 and TRBJ1-6; 8 bases fit TRBD1. V gave up 6 bases and J gave up 9 bases; unmatched junction bases: 4. The CDR3 totals 13 residues. From germline, CDR1 is MNHNY and CDR2 SVGAGI (reference sequence). The CDR3 nucleotides read TGTGCCAGCAGGGACAGGGTCCCTTCACCCCTCCACTTT. Residues: CASRDRVPSPLHF.

In this sample, this clonotype turned up many times. V usage is TRBV4-3 and J usage is TRBJ2-1; D is unclear. The CDR3 contains 13 residues. Germline-derived CDR1 and CDR2 are LGHNA and YSLEER. V dropped 2 bases and J dropped 8 bases, with 10 bases sitting between them. CDR3 coding DNA: TGCGCCAGCAGCCAATCAATGGGGTATGAGCAGTTCTTC. Protein product: CASSQSMGYEQFF.

This clonotype was detected ten times or more. V and J are TRBV3-1 and TRBJ1-2, with no clear D. The CDR3 loop spans 12 amino acids. Trimming pared 5 bases from V and 8 bases from J, leaving 12 bases between. From germline, CDR1 is LGHDT and CDR2 YNNKEL (reference sequence). The CDR3 here is CASSAESWGYTF. The CDR3 region has the DNA TGTGCCAGCAGCGCCGAAAGTTGGGGCTACACCTTC.

This clonotype appeared many times. As DNA, the CDR3 is TGTGCCAGCAGCGCCGGGGGAGGACGGGATACGCAGTATTTT. Its translation is CASSAGGGRDTQYF. The rearrangement uses TRBV7-7 and TRBJ2-3; TRBD2 might be the D (6 bases). CDR1 SSHAT and CDR2 FNYEAQ come from the germline V gene (reference sequence). V was trimmed by 5 bases and J by 6 bases, leaving 15 bases between them. CDR3 length: 14 amino acids.

The sample holds a few counts of this clonotype. V usage is TRBV5-4 and J usage is TRBJ2-7; D not resolved. CDR3 size: 15 residues. The V gene lost 1 base and the J gene lost 3 bases, with 14 bases spanning the gap. Germline V gives CDR1 SGHNT, CDR2 YYREEE (reference sequence). CDR3 nucleotide sequence: TGTGCCAGCAGCTTGAAGAGGTTAGGGAACTACGAGCAGTACTTC. It codes for CASSLKRLGNYEQYF.

This clonotype was counted many times. The V and J genes are TRBV6-2 or TRBV6-3 and TRBJ1-5; no definite D call. V was pared by 2 bases and J by 3 bases, with 8 bases between. The CDR3 covers 14 residues. Germline-derived CDR1 and CDR2 are MNHEY and SVGEGT. DNA for the CDR3: TGTGCCAGCAGTTACGGGTGGACCAATCAGCCCCAGCATTTT. This sequence encodes CASSYGWTNQPQHF.

This clonotype was seen only a few times. This chain joins TRBV18 and TRBJ2-5; 8 positions match TRBD2. J lost 5 bases, V lost 1 base, and 15 bases had no gene match. Per germline, CDR1 KGHSH and CDR2 LQKENI. The CDR3 spans 18 residues. The CDR3 spells CASSPRRGERFVVETQYF. CDR3 bases: TGTGCCAGCTCACCACGGCGGGGGGAACGATTTGTGGTGGAGACCCAGTACTTC.

CDR3 sequence: CASSPRGGKLQETQYF. In nucleotides, the CDR3 is TGTGCCAGCAGCCCCCGAGGAGGGAAGCTACAAGAGACCCAGTACTTC. The chain combines TRBV6-2 or TRBV6-3 with TRBJ2-5; a weak D match, TRBD2 (6 bases). V lost 6 bases and J 2 bases, leaving 19 bases between the germline ends. The CDR3 spans 16 residues. Germline CDR1 is MNHEY and CDR2 is SVGEGT.

This clonotype was counted between two and nine times. CDR3 in DNA: TGTGCCACCGTCCGGGACAGGCCTAGGTCCGGGGAGCTGTTTTTT. Its protein is CATVRDRPRSGELFF. The J gene is TRBJ2-2, the V gene TRBV6-2 or TRBV6-3; 8 nucleotides agree with TRBD1. V lost 10 bases and J lost 6; bases outside the gene matches: 13. The germline V gene has CDR1 MNHEY and CDR2 SVGEGT. CDR3 length: 15 residues.

This clonotype was counted ten times or more. This chain uses TRBV27 with TRBJ2-7; a possible D gene is TRBD2 (6 bases). V lost 3 bases, J lost 4 bases, and 16 bases lay in between. Germline V gene sequence: CDR1 MNHEY, CDR2 SMNVEV (reference sequence). The CDR3 totals 15 residues. DNA for the CDR3: TGTGCCAGCAGTTTTAGTTGGGCCGGGGGATACGAGCAGTACTTC. Its protein product is CASSFSWAGGYEQYF.